A selection of T cell receptor beta chains follows, all from one sample in a study of cytotoxic CD8 clonotypes in ibrutinib-treated CLL. TCRdb's copy holds only in-frame clones and misses some; the assay was immunoSEQ multiplex PCR. This sample has 15,000 to 20,000 clones, with approximately 67% found just once. This specimen was PBMCs, taken before ibrutinib treatment. Receptors originate from a human donor with chronic lymphocytic leukemia. Each CDR3 is given without its conserved first and last residue.

>11|TRBV7-3
ASSLGGGETQY
>13|TRBV10-1
ASSDGGTGATEAF
>13|TRBV2
ASTQDRISGNTIY
>12|TRBV5-1
ASSFPEGFGELF
>14|TRBV5-1
ASSSLGRGGTDTQY
>13|TRBV5-6
ASSFWDRGTYGYT
>13|TRBV5-1
ASSPDRVGTDTQY
>13|TRBV7-9
ASSLGIASQETQY
>14|TRBV18
ASSSTGGATRNEQF
>13|TRBV6-1
ASSGAQGFNSPLH
>11|TRBV7-6
ASSPEANYEQY
>12|TRBV6-4
ASSEAGEVDEQF
>12|TRBV4-2
ASSDPSRGNTIY
>12|TRBV5-1
ASSLRGQGESQY
>11|TRBV4-1
ASSSRLAETQY
>13|TRBV28
ASTSTTFSNQPQH
>10|TRBV30
AWTLGLTEAF
>12|TRBV29-1
SGERDRGYNEQF
>14|TRBV7-9
ASSLGAGGALEKLF
>12|TRBV28
ASSLSGTVYEQY
>11|TRBV27
ASSLVEGGEQY
>13|TRBV6-6
ASSPGTGGRDEQY
>13|TRBV28
ASSPPAGNNQPQH
>12|TRBV5-1
ASRLGTGRYEQY
>14|TRBV5-5
ASSPTTGTGVGELF
>13|TRBV5-1
ASSFGKHPREKLF
>10|TRBV29-1
SVDWNQETQY
>12|TRBV5-1
ASSLDLGTDTQY
>12|TRBV7-7
ASSLGVGTGELF
>14|TRBV7-9
ASSLSRGRGASEAF
>12|TRBV30
AWMKKSGTTEAF
>11|TRBV7-2
ASSGKGGTEAF
>14|TRBV19
ASSLSGLWSNSPLH
>13|TRBV15
ATSDPQGGPDIQY
>13|TRBV21-1
ASSIKDRANTEAF
>10|TRBV2
ASSITGSGYT
>14|TRBV2
ASSESSGTGYNEQF
>13|TRBV19
ASSEGARPPGTQY
>11|TRBV2
ASTQDRYQPQH
>16|TRBV7-9
ASSLSGTPTESPDTQY